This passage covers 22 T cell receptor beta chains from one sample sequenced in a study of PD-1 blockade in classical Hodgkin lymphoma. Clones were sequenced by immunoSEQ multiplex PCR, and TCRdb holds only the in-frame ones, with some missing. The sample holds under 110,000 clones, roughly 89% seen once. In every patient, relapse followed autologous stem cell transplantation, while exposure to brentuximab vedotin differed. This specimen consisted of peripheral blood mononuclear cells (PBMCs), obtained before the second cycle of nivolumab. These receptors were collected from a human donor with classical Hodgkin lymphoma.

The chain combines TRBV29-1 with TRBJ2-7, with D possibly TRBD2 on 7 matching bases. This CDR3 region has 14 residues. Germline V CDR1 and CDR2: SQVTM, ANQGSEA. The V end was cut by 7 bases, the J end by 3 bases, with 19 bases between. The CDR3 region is CSASRGAYLYEQYF. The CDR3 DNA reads TGCAGCGCATCCCGGGGGGCCTACCTCTACGAGCAGTACTTC.

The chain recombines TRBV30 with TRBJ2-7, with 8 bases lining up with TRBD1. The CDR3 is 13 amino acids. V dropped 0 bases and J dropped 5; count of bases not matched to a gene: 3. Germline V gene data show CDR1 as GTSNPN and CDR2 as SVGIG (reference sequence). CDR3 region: CAWSVQGANEQYF. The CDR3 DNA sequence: TGTGCCTGGAGTGTGCAGGGGGCGAACGAGCAGTACTTC.

CDR3 in DNA: TGTGCCAGTAGCCCCCCCCGAGCGGGAGTCTACGAGCAGTACTTC. The encoded protein is CASSPPRAGVYEQYF. V gene TRBV19 combines with J gene TRBJ2-7, with 8 bases that match TRBD2. With V trimmed by 6 bases and J by 3 bases, 10 bases remained unmatched. Per the germline V gene, CDR1 is LNHDA and CDR2 is SQIVND (reference sequence). This CDR3 comprises 15 residues.

CDR3 in DNA: TGTGCCAGCAGCTTAAGAGGGCGTCCCCCCCTTTACGAGCAGTACTTC. Its protein is CASSLRGRPPLYEQYF. The chain is built from TRBV7-4 and TRBJ2-7; possible D gene TRBD2, 5 bases. This CDR3 contains 16 residues. The germline V and J ends were trimmed by 2 bases and 4 bases, with 18 bases remaining between them. Germline assignment: CDR1 SGHVT and CDR2 SQSDAQ.

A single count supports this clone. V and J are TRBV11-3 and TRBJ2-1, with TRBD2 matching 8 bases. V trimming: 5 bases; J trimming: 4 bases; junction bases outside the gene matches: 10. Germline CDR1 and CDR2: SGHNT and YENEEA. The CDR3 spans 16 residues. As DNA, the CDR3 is TGTGCCAGCAGCCCTAGCGGTAGCGGGACTTACAATGAGCAGTTCTTC. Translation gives CASSPSGSGTYNEQFF. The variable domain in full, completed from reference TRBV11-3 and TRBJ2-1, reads EAGVVQSPRYKIIEKKQPVAFWCNPISGHNTLYWYLQNLGQGPELLIRYENEEAVDDSQLPKDRFSAERLKGVDSTLKIQPAELGDSAVYLCASSPSGSGTYNEQFFGPGTRLTVL.

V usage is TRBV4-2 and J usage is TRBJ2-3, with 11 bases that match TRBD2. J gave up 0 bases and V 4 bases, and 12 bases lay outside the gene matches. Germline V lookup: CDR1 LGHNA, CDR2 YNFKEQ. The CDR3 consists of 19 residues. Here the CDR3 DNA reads TGTGCCAGCAGCCCAGAGAGGGCTAGCGGGGGGCTTAGCACAGATACGCAGTATTTT. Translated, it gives CASSPERASGGLSTDTQYF.

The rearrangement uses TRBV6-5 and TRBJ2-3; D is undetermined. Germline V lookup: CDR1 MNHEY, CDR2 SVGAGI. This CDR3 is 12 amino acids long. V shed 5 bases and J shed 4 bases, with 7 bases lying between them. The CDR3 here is CASSTVADTQYF. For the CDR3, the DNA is TGTGCCAGCAGTACGGTGGCAGATACGCAGTATTTT.

The CDR3 DNA reads TGCAGCGTCCGGACGGGAGGGGAGACCCAGTACTTC. Translation: CSVRTGGETQYF. The chain carries TRBV29-1 and TRBJ2-5; 8 positions agree with TRBD2. Looked up from germline, CDR1 is SQVTM and CDR2 is ANQGSEA. V shed 6 bases and J 5 bases; nucleotides not matched to a gene: 5. CDR3 length equals 12 residues.

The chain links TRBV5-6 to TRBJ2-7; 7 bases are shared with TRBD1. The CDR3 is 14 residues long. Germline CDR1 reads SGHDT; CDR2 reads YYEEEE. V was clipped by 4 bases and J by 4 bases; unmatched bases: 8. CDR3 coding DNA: TGTGCCAGCAGCACTTGGGACAGATTTTACGAGCAGTACTTC. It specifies CASSTWDRFYEQYF. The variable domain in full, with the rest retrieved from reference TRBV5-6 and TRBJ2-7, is DAGVTQSPTHLIKTRGQQVTLRCSPKSGHDTVSWYQQALGQGPQFIFQYYEEEERQRGNFPDRFSGHQFPNYSSELNVNALLLGDSALYLCASSTWDRFYEQYFGPGTRLTVT.

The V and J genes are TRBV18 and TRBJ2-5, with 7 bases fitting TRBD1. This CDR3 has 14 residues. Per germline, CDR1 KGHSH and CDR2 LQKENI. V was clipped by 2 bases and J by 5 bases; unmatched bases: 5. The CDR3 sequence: CASSPTGVRETQYF. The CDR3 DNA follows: TGTGCCAGCTCACCAACAGGGGTTCGTGAGACCCAGTACTTC.

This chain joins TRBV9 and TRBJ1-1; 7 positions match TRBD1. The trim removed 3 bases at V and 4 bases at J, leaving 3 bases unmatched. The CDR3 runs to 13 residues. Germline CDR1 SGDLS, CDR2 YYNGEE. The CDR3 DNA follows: TGTGCCAGCAGCGCAGACAGGGCCACTGAAGCTTTCTTT. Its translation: CASSADRATEAFF.

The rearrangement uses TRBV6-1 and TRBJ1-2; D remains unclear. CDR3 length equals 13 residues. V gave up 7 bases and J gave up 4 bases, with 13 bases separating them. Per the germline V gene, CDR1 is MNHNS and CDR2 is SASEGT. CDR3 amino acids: CASNLDLLYGYTF. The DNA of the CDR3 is TGTGCCAGCAATCTGGACCTCCTCTATGGCTACACCTTC.

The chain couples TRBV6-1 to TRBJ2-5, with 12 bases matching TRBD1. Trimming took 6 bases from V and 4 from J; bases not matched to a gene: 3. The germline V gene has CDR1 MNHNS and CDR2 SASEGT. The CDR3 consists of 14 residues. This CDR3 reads CASRGDRGPETQYF. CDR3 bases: TGTGCCAGCAGGGGGGACAGGGGGCCAGAGACCCAGTACTTC.

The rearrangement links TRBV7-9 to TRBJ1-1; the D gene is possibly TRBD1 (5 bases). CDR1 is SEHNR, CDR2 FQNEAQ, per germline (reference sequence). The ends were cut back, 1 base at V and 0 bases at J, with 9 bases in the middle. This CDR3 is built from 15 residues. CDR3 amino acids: CASSLVWGMNTEAFF. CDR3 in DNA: TGTGCCAGCAGCTTAGTCTGGGGGATGAACACTGAAGCTTTCTTT.

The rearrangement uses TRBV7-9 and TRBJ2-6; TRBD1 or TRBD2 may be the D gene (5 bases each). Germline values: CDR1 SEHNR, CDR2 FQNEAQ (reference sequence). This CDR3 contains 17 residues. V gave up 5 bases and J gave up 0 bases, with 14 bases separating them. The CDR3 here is CASSRLGRHSGANVLTF. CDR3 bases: TGTGCCAGCAGCCGACTGGGACGGCACTCTGGGGCCAACGTCCTGACTTTC.

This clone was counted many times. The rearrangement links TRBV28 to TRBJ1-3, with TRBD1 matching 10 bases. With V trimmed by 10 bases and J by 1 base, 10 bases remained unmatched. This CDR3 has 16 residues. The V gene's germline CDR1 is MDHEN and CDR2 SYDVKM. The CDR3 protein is CATIGTGVRSGNTIYF. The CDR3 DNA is TGTGCCACCATAGGGACAGGGGTTAGATCTGGAAACACCATATATTTT. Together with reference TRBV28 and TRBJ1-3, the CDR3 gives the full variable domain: DVKVTQSSRYLVKRTGEKVFLECVQDMDHENMFWYRQDPGLGLRLIYFSYDVKMKEKGDIPEGYSVSREKKERFSLILESASTNQTSMYLCATIGTGVRSGNTIYFGEGSWLTVV.

This CDR3 reads CASRSTGAGEQYF. CDR3 in DNA: TGTGCCAGCAGATCCACAGGGGCGGGCGAGCAGTACTTC. This chain uses TRBV7-9 with TRBJ2-7; 7 bases match TRBD1. After removal of 6 bases from V and 6 bases from J, the junction contained 8 bases not matched to a gene. The CDR3 runs 13 residues. Germline CDR1 and CDR2: SEHNR and FQNEAQ (reference sequence). The full variable domain, in which reference TRBV7-9 and TRBJ2-7 provide the parts outside the CDR3, is DTGVSQNPRHKITKRGQNVTFRCDPISEHNRLYWYRQTLGQGPEFLTYFQNEAQLEKSRLLSDRFSAERPKGSFSTLEIQRTEQGDSAMYLCASRSTGAGEQYFGPGTRLTVT.

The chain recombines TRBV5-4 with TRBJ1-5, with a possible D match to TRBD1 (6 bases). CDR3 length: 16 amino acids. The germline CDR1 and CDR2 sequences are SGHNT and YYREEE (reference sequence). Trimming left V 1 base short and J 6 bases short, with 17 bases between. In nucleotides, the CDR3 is TGTGCCAGCAGCTTGTCGGGTGCGGGGGGGCCTCAGCCCCAGCATTTT. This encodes CASSLSGAGGPQPQHF.

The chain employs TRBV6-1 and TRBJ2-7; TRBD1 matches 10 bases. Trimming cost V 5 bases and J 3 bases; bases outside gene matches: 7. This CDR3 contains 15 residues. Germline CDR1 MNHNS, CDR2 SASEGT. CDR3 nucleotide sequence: TGTGCCAGCAGTACGAGGGACAGGGGAGGCTACGAGCAGTACTTC. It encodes CASSTRDRGGYEQYF.

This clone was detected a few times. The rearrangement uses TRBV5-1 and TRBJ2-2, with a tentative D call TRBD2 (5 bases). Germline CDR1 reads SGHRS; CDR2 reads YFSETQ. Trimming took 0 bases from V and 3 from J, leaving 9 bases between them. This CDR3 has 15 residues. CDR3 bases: TGCGCCAGCAGCTTGGAAGGGAGAGACACCGGGGAGCTGTTTTTT. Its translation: CASSLEGRDTGELFF.

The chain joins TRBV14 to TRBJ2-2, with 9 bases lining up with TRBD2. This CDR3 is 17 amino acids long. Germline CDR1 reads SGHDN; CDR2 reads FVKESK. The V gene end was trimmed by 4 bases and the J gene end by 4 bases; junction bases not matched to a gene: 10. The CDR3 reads CASSPLGTSRPTGELFF. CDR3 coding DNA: TGTGCCAGCAGCCCGTTAGGGACTAGCCGACCCACCGGGGAGCTGTTTTTT.

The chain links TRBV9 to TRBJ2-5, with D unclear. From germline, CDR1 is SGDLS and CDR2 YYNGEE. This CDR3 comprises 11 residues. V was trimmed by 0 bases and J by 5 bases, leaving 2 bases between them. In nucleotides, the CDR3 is TGTGCCAGCAGCGTAGACGAGACCCAGTACTTC. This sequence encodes CASSVDETQYF.